This entry concerns a single T cell receptor (beta chain). This sample is part of a study of blood T cell repertoires in COVID-19. This CDR3 has 14 amino acids. Germline assignment: CDR1 LGHDT and CDR2 YNNKEL (reference sequence). Between the trimmed V and J ends, which lost 1 base and 7 bases, there was a span of 12 bases. The data were produced by immunoSEQ multiplex PCR, yet TCRdb's version contains in-frame clones alone and is incomplete. The sample carries approximately 490,000 clones, about 90% recorded once. The sample consisted of PBMCs or T cells enriched from blood (not recorded which). The sequence was collected from a woman aged 18-30 years who had recovered from COVID-19. V is TRBV3-1 (or the pseudogene TRBV3-2) and J is TRBJ2-3; D remains ambiguous. The CDR3 DNA reads TGTGCCAGCAGCCAAGTTCTAGAAACCTATACGCAGTATTTT. It translates to CASSQVLETYTQYF.